One and the same sample provided the 22 T cell receptor beta chains below, sequenced in a study of shared T cell receptors in the human thymus. The repertoire was sequenced with immunoSEQ multiplex PCR; TCRdb's copy has only in-frame clones and lacks some. Of about 660,000 clones listed, roughly 86% are singletons. These sequences were also reported in another study, on human thymus T cells.

Sequences were obtained from thymocytes. The receptors here all came from a boy under three years old with a congenital heart defect.

This clone was observed a few times. The chain has TRBV7-9 and TRBJ2-7; TRBD2 matches at 11 bases. The germline V gene encodes CDR1 SEHNR and CDR2 FQNEAQ (reference sequence). V lost 7 bases, J lost 2 bases, and 19 bases stayed unmatched. The CDR3 totals 19 residues. The CDR3 bases are TGTGCCAGCACCAACGGACCTAGCGGGGGGCCTTTGGGAGCCTACGAGCAGTACTTC. This translates into CASTNGPSGGPLGAYEQYF.

The chain recombines TRBV7-2 with TRBJ2-7; D may be TRBD1 (6 bases). CDR3 length: 14 residues. Germline V CDR1 and CDR2: SGHTA, FQGNSA. V lost 5 bases and J lost 5, with 16 bases in between. CDR3 sequence reads: CASSEGPGVHEQYF. The CDR3 DNA reads TGTGCCAGCAGCGAAGGCCCAGGGGTCCACGAGCAGTACTTC.

The chain uses TRBV9 and TRBJ1-2, with TRBD1 matching over 8 bases. This CDR3 has 15 amino acids. J lost 6 bases, V lost 4 bases, and 11 bases had no gene match. Germline values: CDR1 SGDLS, CDR2 YYNGEE. The CDR3 nucleotides are TGTGCCAGCAGCCCACGAGGACAGGGTGGGGATGGCTACACCTTC. Amino acid sequence: CASSPRGQGGDGYTF.

V gene TRBV30 combines with J gene TRBJ2-2; TRBD2 matches at 12 bases. Germline assignment: CDR1 GTSNPN and CDR2 SVGIG (reference sequence). Germline trimming cut 2 bases from V and 1 base from J; bases unmatched to any gene: 5. CDR3 length equals 17 residues. For the CDR3, the DNA is TGTGCCTGGAGTCCACGGACTAGCGGGGAGAACACCGGGGAGCTGTTTTTT. This translates into CAWSPRTSGENTGELFF. Drawing the rest from reference TRBV30 and TRBJ2-2, the complete variable domain is SQTIHQWPATLVQPVGSPLSLECTVEGTSNPNLYWYRQAAGRGLQLLFYSVGIGQISSEVPQNLSASRPQDRQFILSSKKLLLSDSGFYLCAWSPRTSGENTGELFFGEGSRLTVL.

Only one count was recorded for this clone. The chain has TRBV5-6 and TRBJ2-7; D may be TRBD2 (6 bases). CDR3 length: 14 residues. V gave up 6 bases and J gave up 2 bases, with 15 bases separating them. Germline V lookup: CDR1 SGHDT, CDR2 YYEEEE. The CDR3 DNA reads TGTGCCAGCACCCCTGGGAGGAGACCCTACGAGCAGTACTTC. Translated, it gives CASTPGRRPYEQYF. The full variable domain, its missing parts supplied by reference TRBV5-6 and TRBJ2-7, is DAGVTQSPTHLIKTRGQQVTLRCSPKSGHDTVSWYQQALGQGPQFIFQYYEEEERQRGNFPDRFSGHQFPNYSSELNVNALLLGDSALYLCASTPGRRPYEQYFGPGTRLTVT.

Only a few counts were recorded for this clone. The V call is TRBV5-4, the J call TRBJ2-7; 7 bases are a match to TRBD1. The V and J ends lost 0 bases and 1 base, in that order; junction bases with no gene match: 1. Germline CDR1 is SGHNT and CDR2 is YYREEE (reference sequence). This CDR3 spans 14 amino acids. DNA for the CDR3: TGTGCCAGCAGCTTGGGACAGGGTTCCTACGAGCAGTACTTC. Its translation: CASSLGQGSYEQYF. Filled out from reference TRBV5-4 and TRBJ2-7, the complete variable domain reads ETGVTQSPTHLIKTRGQQVTLRCSSQSGHNTVSWYQQALGQGPQFIFQYYREEENGRGNFPPRFSGLQFPNYSSELNVNALELDDSALYLCASSLGQGSYEQYFGPGTRLTVT.

The gene calls are TRBV1 and TRBJ2-1; the table's TRBD2 call for D was not verified on the DNA. TRBV1 is annotated as a pseudogene. This CDR3 is 17 amino acids long. DNA of the CDR3: TGCACCAGCAGCACTCCTGCCCCTAGCGGGGGGCCCCATGAGCAGTTCTTC. This codes for CTSSTPAPSGGPHEQFF.

The V gene is TRBV4-1, the J gene TRBJ1-5; 7 bases fit TRBD1. The CDR3 is 15 residues long. Germline lookup yields CDR1 MGHRA and CDR2 YSYEKL. Germline trimming cut 6 bases from V and 5 bases from J; bases unmatched to any gene: 10. This CDR3 is CASSHLEGGHQPQHF. CDR3 nucleotide sequence: TGCGCCAGCAGTCACCTCGAAGGGGGCCATCAGCCCCAGCATTTT.

The chain employs TRBV15 and TRBJ2-3; D perhaps matches TRBD1 (5 bases). The CDR3 runs to 20 residues. In germline, CDR1 is LNHNV, CDR2 YYDKDF (reference sequence). V lost 0 bases and J 0 bases, leaving 22 bases between the germline ends. As DNA, the CDR3 is TGTGCCACCAGCAGAGATGATCGGGCCGAGACAGCTCAGAGCACAGATACGCAGTATTTT. This sequence encodes CATSRDDRAETAQSTDTQYF.

The J gene is TRBJ2-2, the V gene TRBV7-9; possibly TRBD1 for D (6 bases). CDR1 SEHNR and CDR2 FQNEAQ come from the germline V gene (reference sequence). V dropped 4 bases and J dropped 2 bases, with 11 bases sitting between them. The CDR3 spans 15 residues. The chain's CDR3 is CASSWPGQNTGELFF. The CDR3 bases are TGTGCCAGCAGCTGGCCGGGACAAAACACCGGGGAGCTGTTTTTT.

This clone appeared a few times. The chain links TRBV6-4 to TRBJ2-1; a possible D gene is TRBD2 (6 bases). CDR1 MRHNA and CDR2 SNTAGT come from the germline V gene. The CDR3 totals 12 residues. V lost 2 bases, J lost 7 bases, and 6 bases lay in between. In nucleotides, the CDR3 is TGTGCCAGCAGTGACGGACTAAATGAGCAGTTCTTC. This sequence encodes CASSDGLNEQFF.

The chain combines TRBV7-2 with TRBJ1-5, with unresolved D. Germline V gene data show CDR1 as SGHTA and CDR2 as FQGNSA. This CDR3 is 15 amino acids long. Trimming stripped 2 bases from V and 0 bases from J, with 8 bases between. The CDR3 DNA is TGTGCCAGCAGCTTACGGACTGTTAGCAATCAGCCCCAGCATTTT. It is translated as CASSLRTVSNQPQHF.

The chain recombines TRBV2 with TRBJ1-5; the D is unclear. The ends were cut back, 3 bases at V and 0 bases at J, with 9 bases in the middle. The CDR3 runs to 15 residues. The V gene's germline CDR1 is SNHLY and CDR2 FYNNEI. CDR3: CASSDVQNSNQPQHF. Here the CDR3 DNA reads TGTGCCAGCAGTGATGTACAAAATAGCAATCAGCCCCAGCATTTT.

The rearrangement uses TRBV9 and TRBJ2-3, with 8 bases aligning to TRBD2. V shed 3 bases and J 2 bases; nucleotides not matched to a gene: 8. This CDR3 region has 16 residues. The V gene's germline CDR1 is SGDLS and CDR2 YYNGEE. CDR3 residues: CASSARAGEFTDTQYF. CDR3 DNA sequence: TGTGCCAGCAGCGCCAGAGCGGGGGAGTTCACAGATACGCAGTATTTT.

This clone has a handful of counts. The gene calls are TRBV6-6 and TRBJ1-3; D is ambiguous. The germline CDR1 and CDR2 sequences are MNHNY and SVGAGI (reference sequence). The germline V and J ends were trimmed by 9 bases and 8 bases, with 11 bases remaining between them. This CDR3 is 11 amino acids long. Written as DNA, the CDR3 is TGTGCCAGTTCGGACGGGGACACCATATATTTT. Translation: CASSDGDTIYF.

The chain is built from TRBV28 and TRBJ2-1; 8 bases line up with TRBD1. The germline V gene encodes CDR1 MDHEN and CDR2 SYDVKM. This CDR3 region has 16 residues. After removal of 5 bases from V and 3 bases from J, the junction contained 9 bases not matched to a gene. CDR3 nucleotides: TGTGCCAGCAGTCCGCCGGGACAGGCAATCTACAATGAGCAGTTCTTC. Encoded protein: CASSPPGQAIYNEQFF.

The V call is TRBV6-5, the J call TRBJ1-1, with D possibly matching TRBD1 (6 bases). V was clipped by 6 bases and J by 3 bases, with 14 bases between them. The CDR3 is 14 residues long. In germline, CDR1 is MNHEY, CDR2 SVGAGI. CDR3 protein: CASSRGRGYTEAFF. The CDR3 DNA reads TGTGCCAGCAGCCGGGGGAGGGGGTACACTGAAGCTTTCTTT.

This clone appeared a single time. One junction end does not reproduce the germline sequence, and a read error may be involved. This chain connects TRBV7-2 to TRBJ2-5, with 9 bases aligning to TRBD2. The CDR3 totals 12 residues. Germline V CDR1 and CDR2: SGHTA, FQGNSA. The CDR3 bases are TGTGCCAGCAGCTTAGCGCGGGGACTAGCCCACTTC. This encodes CASSLARGLAHF.

The chain couples TRBV30 to TRBJ2-7; a possible D gene is TRBD2 (5 bases). With 1 base removed from V and 3 bases from J, the gap between germline ends came to 16 bases. The CDR3 is made up of 15 amino acids. Germline values: CDR1 GTSNPN, CDR2 SVGIG (reference sequence). CDR3 loop: CAWSAPGKQNYEQYF. For the CDR3, the DNA is TGTGCCTGGAGTGCCCCGGGAAAACAGAACTACGAGCAGTACTTC.

For the CDR3, the DNA is TGTGCCAGCAGTTTATCCGTTAGCGTAGTTAGCACAGATACGCAGTATTTT. Translation gives CASSLSVSVVSTDTQYF. This chain links TRBV28 with TRBJ2-3, with a possible D match to TRBD2 (5 bases). The CDR3 is 17 residues long. Trimming cost V 1 base and J 0 bases, with 14 bases left between them. Looked up from germline, CDR1 is MDHEN and CDR2 is SYDVKM.

The sample holds one count of this clone. V usage is TRBV2 and J usage is TRBJ2-1; D gene uncertain. The CDR3 loop spans 16 amino acids. CDR1 and CDR2 (germline): SNHLY, FYNNEI. The ends were cut back, 2 bases at V and 9 bases at J, with 20 bases in the middle. Here the CDR3 DNA reads TGTGCCAGCAGTGAACCCCAGCTAGGAAAACATAGTGAGCAGTTCTTC. It codes for CASSEPQLGKHSEQFF.

The sample holds a few counts of this clone. V usage is TRBV28 and J usage is TRBJ1-5; 7 bases line up with TRBD1. CDR1 is MDHEN and CDR2 is SYDVKM in the germline V gene. The trim removed 8 bases at V and 0 bases at J, leaving 13 bases unmatched. The CDR3 runs to 17 residues. CDR3 sequence: CASGPSGQTYSNQPQHF. The CDR3 nucleotides are TGTGCCAGCGGACCTTCGGGACAGACCTATAGCAATCAGCCCCAGCATTTT.